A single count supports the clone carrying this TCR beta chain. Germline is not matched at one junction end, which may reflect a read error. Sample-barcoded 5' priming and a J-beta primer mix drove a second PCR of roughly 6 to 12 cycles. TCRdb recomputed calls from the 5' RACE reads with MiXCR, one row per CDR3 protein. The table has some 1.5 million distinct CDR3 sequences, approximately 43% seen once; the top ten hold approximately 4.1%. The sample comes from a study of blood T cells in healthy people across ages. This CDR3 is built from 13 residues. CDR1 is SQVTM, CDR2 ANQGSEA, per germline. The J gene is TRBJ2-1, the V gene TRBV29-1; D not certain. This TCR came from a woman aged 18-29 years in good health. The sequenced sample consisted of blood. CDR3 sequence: CSGEASPYNEQFF. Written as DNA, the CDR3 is TGCAGCGGTGAAGCTAGTCCCTACAATGAGCAGTTCTTC.